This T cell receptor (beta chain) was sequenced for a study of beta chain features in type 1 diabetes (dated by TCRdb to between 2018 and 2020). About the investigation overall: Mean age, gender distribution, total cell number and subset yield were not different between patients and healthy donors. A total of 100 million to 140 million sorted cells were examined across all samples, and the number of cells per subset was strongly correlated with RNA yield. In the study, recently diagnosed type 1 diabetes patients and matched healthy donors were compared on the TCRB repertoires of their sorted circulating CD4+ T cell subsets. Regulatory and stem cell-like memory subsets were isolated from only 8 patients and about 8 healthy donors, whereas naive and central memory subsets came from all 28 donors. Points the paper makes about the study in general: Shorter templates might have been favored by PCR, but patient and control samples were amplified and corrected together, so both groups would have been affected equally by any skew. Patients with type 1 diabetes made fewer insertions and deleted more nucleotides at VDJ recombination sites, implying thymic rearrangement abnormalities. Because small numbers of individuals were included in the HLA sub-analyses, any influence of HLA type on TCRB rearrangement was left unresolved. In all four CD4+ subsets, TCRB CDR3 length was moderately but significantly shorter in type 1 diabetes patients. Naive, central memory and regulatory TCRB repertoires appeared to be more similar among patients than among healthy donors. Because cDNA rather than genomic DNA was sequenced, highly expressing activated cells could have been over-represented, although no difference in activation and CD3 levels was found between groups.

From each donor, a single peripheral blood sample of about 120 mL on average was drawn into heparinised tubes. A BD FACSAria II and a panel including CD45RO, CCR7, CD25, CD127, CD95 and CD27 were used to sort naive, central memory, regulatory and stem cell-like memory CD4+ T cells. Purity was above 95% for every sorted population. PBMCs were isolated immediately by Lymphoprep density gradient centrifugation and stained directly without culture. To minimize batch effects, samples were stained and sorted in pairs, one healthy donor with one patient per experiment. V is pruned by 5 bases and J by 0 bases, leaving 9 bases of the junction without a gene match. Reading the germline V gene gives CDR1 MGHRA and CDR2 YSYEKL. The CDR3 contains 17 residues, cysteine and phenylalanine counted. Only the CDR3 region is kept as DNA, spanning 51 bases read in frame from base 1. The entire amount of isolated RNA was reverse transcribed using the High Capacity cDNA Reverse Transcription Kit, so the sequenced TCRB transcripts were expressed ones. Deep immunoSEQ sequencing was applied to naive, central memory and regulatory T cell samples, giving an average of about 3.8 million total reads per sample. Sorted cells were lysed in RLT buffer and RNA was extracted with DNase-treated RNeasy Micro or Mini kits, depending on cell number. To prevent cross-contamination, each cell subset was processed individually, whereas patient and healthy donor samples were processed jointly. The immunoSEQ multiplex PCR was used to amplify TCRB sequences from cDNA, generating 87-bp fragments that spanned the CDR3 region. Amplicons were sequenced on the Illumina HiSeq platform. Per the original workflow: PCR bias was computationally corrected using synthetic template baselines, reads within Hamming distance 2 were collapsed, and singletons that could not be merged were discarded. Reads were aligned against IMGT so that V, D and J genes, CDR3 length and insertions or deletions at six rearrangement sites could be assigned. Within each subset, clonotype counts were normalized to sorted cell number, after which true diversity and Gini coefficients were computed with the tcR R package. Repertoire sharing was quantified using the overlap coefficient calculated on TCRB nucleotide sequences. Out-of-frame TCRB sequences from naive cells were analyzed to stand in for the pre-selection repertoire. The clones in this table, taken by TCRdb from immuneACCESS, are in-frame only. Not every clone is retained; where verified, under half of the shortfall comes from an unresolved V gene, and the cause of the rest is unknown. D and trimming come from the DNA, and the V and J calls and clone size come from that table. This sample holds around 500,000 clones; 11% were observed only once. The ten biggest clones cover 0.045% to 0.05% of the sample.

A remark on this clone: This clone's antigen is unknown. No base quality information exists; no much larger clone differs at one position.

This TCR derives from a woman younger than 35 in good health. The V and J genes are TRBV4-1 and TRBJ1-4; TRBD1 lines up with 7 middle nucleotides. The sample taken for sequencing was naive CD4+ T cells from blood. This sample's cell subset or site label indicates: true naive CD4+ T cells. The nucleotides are TGCGCCAGCAGCTTACGCCCTGGACAGGCAACTAATGAAAAACTGTTTTTT. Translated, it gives CASSLRPGQATNEKLFF.